This TCR beta chain comes out of a study of blood T cells in healthy people across ages. The CDR3 spans 13 residues. Per germline, CDR1 SEHNR and CDR2 FQNEAQ (reference sequence). To note about this clonotype: No antigen is known for it. One end of the junction is discordant with germline, which a read error may explain.

Study-wide results and limits: Unknown donor CMV status possibly confounded expanded clonotype changes.

The use of a sample-barcoded 5' primer and a J-beta primer mix characterized a second PCR of roughly 6 to 11 cycles. TCRdb re-analysed the 5' RACE reads in MiXCR, keeping a single row per CDR3 protein. The sample lists hundreds of thousands of distinct CDR3 sequences; 45% to 60% were seen once. The sequenced sample consisted of blood. The sequence derives from a woman aged 80 or older in good health. The chain links TRBV7-9 to TRBJ2-5; TRBD2 matches 9 bases. The CDR3 is CAGSLGTSYERYF. For the CDR3, the DNA is TGTGCCGGCAGCTTAGGGACTAGCTACGAGCGGTACTTC.